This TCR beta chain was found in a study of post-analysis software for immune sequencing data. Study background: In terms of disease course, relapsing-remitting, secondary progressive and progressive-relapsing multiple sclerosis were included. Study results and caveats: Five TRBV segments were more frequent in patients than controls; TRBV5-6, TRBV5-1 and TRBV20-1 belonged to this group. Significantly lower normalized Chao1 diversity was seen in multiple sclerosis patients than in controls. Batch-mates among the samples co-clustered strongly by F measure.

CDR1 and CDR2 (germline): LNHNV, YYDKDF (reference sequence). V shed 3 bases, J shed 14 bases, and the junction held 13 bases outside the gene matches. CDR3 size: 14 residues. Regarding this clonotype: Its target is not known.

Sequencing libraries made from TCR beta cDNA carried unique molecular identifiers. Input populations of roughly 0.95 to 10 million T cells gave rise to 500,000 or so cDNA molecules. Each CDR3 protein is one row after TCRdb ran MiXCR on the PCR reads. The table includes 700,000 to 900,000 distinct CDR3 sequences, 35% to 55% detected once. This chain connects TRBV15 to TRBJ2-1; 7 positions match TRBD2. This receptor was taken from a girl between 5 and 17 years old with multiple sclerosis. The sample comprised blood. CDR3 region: CATSSQRDKWGEFF. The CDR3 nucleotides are TGTGCCACCAGCAGCCAGCGGGATAAGTGGGGGGAGTTCTTC.